A single T cell receptor beta chain is shown here with its context. Its antigen remains undetermined. No base-level quality is on record; no much larger clone is a single base apart. The library was prepared using the immunoSEQ multiplex PCR assay. The immuneACCESS repertoire file appears here via TCRdb, limited to in-frame rearrangements. These files lack a portion of the clones; in checked studies, under half of the deficit traces to unresolved V genes, and the cause of the others is not known. The table for this sample lists 100,000 to 150,000 clones; around 93% of them were counted only once. Of the sample, roughly 7.8% falls within the top ten clones. This sample stems from a study of control samples from healthy donors and cancer patients (dated by TCRdb to about 2020). There are 13 amino acids in the CDR3, from cysteine to phenylalanine inclusive. The sequence is cut down to CDR3 DNA, 39 bases in frame from base 1. The germline V gene yields SGHVS for CDR1 and FNYEAQ for CDR2. V is clipped by 5 bases and J by 6 bases, and the sequence between their germline boundaries is 14 bases long.

The receptor chain draws on TRBV7-6 and TRBJ2-7; D gene: possibly TRBD1, on 6 matching bases. This receptor was identified in a man between 18 and 29 years old in good health. Specimen: blood. This receptor carries the CDR3 CASSVKAGVEQYF. The bases are TGTGCCAGCAGCGTAAAGGCAGGGGTCGAGCAGTACTTC.